This paragraph reports one T cell receptor beta chain. Its target is unknown. Libraries were prepared by immunoSEQ multiplex PCR; TCRdb keeps only in-frame clonotypes and omits some of them. The table includes around 100,000 clones, 87% detected once. CDR3 length: 14 amino acids. V lost 4 bases to trimming and J lost 3 bases, with 11 bases between them. Germline-derived CDR1 and CDR2 are SGHRS and YFSETQ. The sample belongs to a study of T cell responses to AZD1222 COVID-19 vaccine. Study-level findings and limits: Of spike-specific TCRs, nearly half reportedly target regions left unmutated in variants. The span of vaccine-associated CD4 TCRs extended across spike, with dominance at 160-218 and 743-854. The donor cohort was predominantly white British with a female majority, and clonal diversity may have been underestimated. There were repertoire samples only from the period after the peak T cell response.

The specimen comprised peripheral blood, sampled on day 0 of MenACWY control vaccination. The chain carries TRBV5-1 and TRBJ1-5, with a weak D call TRBD1 (6 bases). The TCR was taken from an adult in good health. CDR3 protein: CASSISGDNQPQHF. The CDR3 coding sequence is TGCGCCAGCAGCATCTCAGGGGACAATCAGCCCCAGCATTTT.